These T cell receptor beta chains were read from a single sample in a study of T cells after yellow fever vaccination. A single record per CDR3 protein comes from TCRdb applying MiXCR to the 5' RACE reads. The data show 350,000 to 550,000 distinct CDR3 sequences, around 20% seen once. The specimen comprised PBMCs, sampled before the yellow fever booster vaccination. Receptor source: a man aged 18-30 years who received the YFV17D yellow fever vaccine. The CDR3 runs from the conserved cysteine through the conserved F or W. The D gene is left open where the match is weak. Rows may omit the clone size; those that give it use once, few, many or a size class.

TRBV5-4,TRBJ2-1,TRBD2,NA,CASSTFSSGANNEQFF,TGTGCCAGCAGCACATTTTCTAGCGGGGCTAACAATGAGCAGTTCTTC
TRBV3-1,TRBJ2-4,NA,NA,CASSQELVKNIQYF,TGTGCCAGCAGCCAAGAGTTGGTCAAAAACATTCAGTACTTC
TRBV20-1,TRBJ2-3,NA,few,CSAPWGSTDTQYF,TGCAGTGCCCCTTGGGGGAGCACAGATACGCAGTATTTT
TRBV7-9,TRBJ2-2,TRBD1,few,CAPRQGGTGELFF,TGTGCCCCTAGACAGGGTGGCACCGGGGAGCTGTTTTTT
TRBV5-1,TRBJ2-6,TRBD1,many,CASDRDGTSGANVLTF,TGCGCCAGCGACAGGGACGGGACCTCTGGGGCCAACGTCCTGACTTTC
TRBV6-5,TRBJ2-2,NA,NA,CAATRGGTGELFF,TGTGCCGCAACGCGGGGTGGCACCGGGGAGCTGTTTTTT
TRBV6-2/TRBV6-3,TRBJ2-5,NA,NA,CASSESIGGEETQYF,TGTGCCAGCAGCGAATCCATCGGCGGGGAGGAGACCCAGTACTTC
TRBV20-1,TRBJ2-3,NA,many,CSATRTTSTDTQYF,TGCAGTGCTACCCGGACAACAAGCACAGATACGCAGTATTTT
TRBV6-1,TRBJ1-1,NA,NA,CASSVWVTEAFF,TGTGCCAGCAGTGTCTGGGTCACTGAAGCTTTCTTT
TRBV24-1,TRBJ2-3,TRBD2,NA,CATSDPGTSGGDTQYF,TGTGCCACCAGTGATCCCGGGACTAGCGGTGGGGATACGCAGTATTTT
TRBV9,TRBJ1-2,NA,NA,CASSEQVSREDYGYTF,TGTGCCAGCAGCGAACAAGTCAGCAGGGAGGACTATGGCTACACCTTC